The subject of this entry is one TCR beta chain. Its specificity is not known. An equimolar mix of two oligonucleotides served as the beta constant-region primer for TRBC1 and TRBC2. The ligated cDNA underwent four PCR rounds using SP2 and nested alpha and beta constant-region primers. MiXCR was run by TCRdb on the UMI-ligation and nested PCR reads, yielding one entry per CDR3 protein. The sample consists of 150,000 or so distinct CDR3 sequences, approximately 22% of them appearing once. These data belong to a study of naive and memory T cell subsets. Study conclusions and caveats: Especially in CD8 cells, naive repertoires contained a few larger clonotypes, possibly CD45RA-re-expressing memory cells.

This TCR was sampled from a human donor in good health. Material for sequencing was naive CD4+ T cells from blood.

CDR3 loop: CASSQDVGGSTDTQYF. In DNA form, the CDR3 reads TGCGCCAGCAGCCAAGATGTGGGAGGCAGCACAGATACGCAGTATTTT. The chain couples TRBV4-3 to TRBJ2-3; tentatively, D is TRBD2 (6 bases). In germline, CDR1 is LGHNA, CDR2 YSLEER. The CDR3 contains 16 residues. V shed 0 bases and J shed 0 bases, with 10 bases lying between them.